These 9 T cell receptor beta chains originate from one sample sequenced in a study of tumor and adjacent non-tumor tissue in lung cancer. No cell sorting was done before RNA was extracted from the tissue. Three rounds of nested PCR, following a modified ARM-PCR protocol, produced the TCRbeta library. A single record per CDR3 protein comes from TCRdb applying MiXCR to the multiplex PCR reads. The repertoire holds under 95,000 distinct CDR3 sequences, with about 66% as singletons. Sequencing was carried out using lung tumor tissue. The receptors here all came from a man in his sixties with non-small cell lung cancer.

This clonotype has just one count. The CDR3 loop is CASSLASTEAFF. The CDR3 nucleotides read TGTGCCAGCAGCTTAGCTAGCACTGAAGCTTTCTTT. The chain couples TRBV5-4 to TRBJ1-1; no firm D call. The V gene lost 2 bases and the J gene lost 4 bases, with 6 bases spanning the gap. Germline CDR1 is SGHNT and CDR2 is YYREEE (reference sequence). The CDR3 length is 12 residues.

The rearrangement links TRBV10-2 to TRBJ2-2; unclear D gene. The germline V gene encodes CDR1 WSHSY and CDR2 SAAADI. The CDR3 is made up of 10 amino acids. V was shortened by 10 bases and J by 10 bases, with 10 bases between the two germline ends. CDR3 nucleotide sequence: TGCGCCACCCAGGCCCCGGAGCTGTTTTTT. It codes for CATQAPELFF.

This clonotype occurred many times. The genes are TRBV6-5 and TRBJ2-7; possibly TRBD2 for D (6 bases). CDR3 length: 16 amino acids. The germline V gene encodes CDR1 MNHEY and CDR2 SVGAGI. Between the trimmed V and J ends, which lost 4 bases and 5 bases, there was a span of 21 bases. For the CDR3, the DNA is TGTGCCAGCAGTTCCACGACACGGGGGTACCTCCACGAGCAGTACTTC. This translates into CASSSTTRGYLHEQYF.

This clonotype was seen at least ten times. V gene TRBV28 combines with J gene TRBJ2-3, with a tentative D call TRBD2 (5 bases). CDR1 is MDHEN and CDR2 is SYDVKM in the germline V gene. The V end was cut by 1 base, the J end by 3 bases, with 8 bases between. This CDR3 has 14 amino acids. CDR3 sequence: CASSLYRETDTQYF. CDR3 coding DNA: TGTGCCAGCAGTTTATATCGGGAAACAGATACGCAGTATTTT. The full variable domain, with the rest looked up from reference TRBV28 and TRBJ2-3, is DVKVTQSSRYLVKRTGEKVFLECVQDMDHENMFWYRQDPGLGLRLIYFSYDVKMKEKGDIPEGYSVSREKKERFSLILESASTNQTSMYLCASSLYRETDTQYFGPGTRLTVL.

The rearrangement uses TRBV6-6 and TRBJ2-1; D may correspond to TRBD1 or TRBD2 (5 bases each). Germline V gene lookup returns CDR1 MNHNY and CDR2 SVGAGI (reference sequence). The CDR3 extends over 14 amino acids. This CDR3 reads CASSETGGNNEQFF. CDR3 in DNA: TGTGCTTCATCCGAGACTGGGGGTAACAATGAGCAGTTCTTC.

In its sample, this clonotype was seen many times. The rearrangement joins TRBV12-5 to TRBJ2-1; D is undetermined. Trimming removed 5 bases at V and 4 bases at J, with 12 bases between. There are 14 residues in the CDR3. The germline V gene encodes CDR1 LGHNT and CDR2 FRNRAP. CDR3 DNA sequence: TGTGCTAGTGGTAAAGGGCAACAATACAATGAGCAGTTCTTC. Protein: CASGKGQQYNEQFF.

In this sample, this clonotype turned up many times. V and J are TRBV11-2 and TRBJ2-5; TRBD2 matches at 8 bases. The CDR3 is 16 amino acids. Trimming took 5 bases from V and 3 from J; bases not matched to a gene: 11. Germline V CDR1 and CDR2: SGHAT, FQNNGV. The CDR3 bases are TGTGCCAGCAGCCAAACTCCTGGCGGGGGGAAAGAGACCCAGTACTTC. Its protein product is CASSQTPGGGKETQYF.

Of note for this clonotype: A read error may produce the germline difference seen at one junction end. This chain connects TRBV6-5 to TRBJ1-1; D uncertain. Germline-derived CDR1 and CDR2 are MNHEY and SVGAGI. The CDR3 extends over 13 amino acids. CDR3 region: CASSYYGYTEAFF. CDR3 sequence (DNA): TGTGCCAGCAGTTACTATGGGTACACCGAAGCTTTCTTT.

As concerns this clonotype: A read error may be the cause here, since a much bigger clone is one base away. The chain employs TRBV4-1 and TRBJ1-1; D remains unclear. The CDR3 is 16 amino acids. Trimming cost V 1 base and J 1 base, with 13 bases left between them. Germline values: CDR1 MGHRA, CDR2 YSYEKL. As DNA, the CDR3 is TGCGCCAGCAGCCAAGCCTGTGCGGTACGGAACACTGAAGCTTTCTTT. It specifies CASSQACAVRNTEAFF.